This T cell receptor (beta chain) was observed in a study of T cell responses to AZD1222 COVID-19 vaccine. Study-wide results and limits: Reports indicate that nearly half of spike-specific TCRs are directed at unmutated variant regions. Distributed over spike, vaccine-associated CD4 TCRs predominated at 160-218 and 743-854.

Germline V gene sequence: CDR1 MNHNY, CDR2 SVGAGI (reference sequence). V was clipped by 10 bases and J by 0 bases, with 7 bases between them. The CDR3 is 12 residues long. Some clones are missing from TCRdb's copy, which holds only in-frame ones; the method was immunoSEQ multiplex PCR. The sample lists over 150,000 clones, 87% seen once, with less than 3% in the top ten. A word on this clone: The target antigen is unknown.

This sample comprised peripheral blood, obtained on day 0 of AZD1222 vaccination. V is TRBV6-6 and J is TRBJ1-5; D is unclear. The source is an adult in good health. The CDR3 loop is CATQNSNQPQHF. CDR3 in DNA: TGTGCCACGCAGAATAGCAATCAGCCCCAGCATTTT.